Each of the 20 T cell receptor beta chains below was sequenced from the same sample in a study of blood T cell repertoires in COVID-19. Profiling relied on immunoSEQ multiplex PCR, and the TCRdb table lists in-frame clones only, not all of them. The sample has 190,000 or so clones, around 94% seen once. The specimen sequenced was peripheral blood. Receptor source: a man aged 30 to 39 with COVID-19, enrolled during active disease.

The chain employs TRBV7-9 and TRBJ1-1; D might be TRBD1 (6 bases). Trimming took 5 bases from V and 5 from J, leaving 15 bases between them. The CDR3 runs to 14 residues. CDR1 is SEHNR and CDR2 is FQNEAQ in the germline V gene (reference sequence). The CDR3 spells CASSPQGGETEAFF. The CDR3 nucleotides are TGTGCCAGCAGCCCACAGGGAGGGGAAACTGAAGCTTTCTTT.

This sequence joins TRBV30 and TRBJ1-2, with D perhaps TRBD1 (5 bases). The V gene lost 0 bases and the J gene lost 7 bases, with 15 bases spanning the gap. The length of the CDR3 is 14 residues. Germline values: CDR1 GTSNPN, CDR2 SVGIG (reference sequence). CDR3 nucleotide sequence: TGTGCCTGGAGTGTACAGGCAGGGATCGTTGGCTACACCTTC. Its translation: CAWSVQAGIVGYTF.

This chain connects TRBV24-1 to TRBJ2-1; a possible D gene is TRBD2 (5 bases). Germline V gives CDR1 KGHDR, CDR2 SFDVKD. This CDR3 comprises 13 residues. Trimming shortened V by 3 bases and J by 7 bases, and 9 bases separated the two germline ends. CDR3 nucleotide sequence: TGTGCCACCAGTGATCCACTAGATAATGAGCAGTTCTTC. This sequence encodes CATSDPLDNEQFF.

The chain recombines TRBV4-1 with TRBJ1-5; D may be TRBD1 (5 bases). The CDR3 has 14 residues. The germline V gene has CDR1 MGHRA and CDR2 YSYEKL. V shed 1 base and J shed 6 bases, with 10 bases lying between them. The chain's CDR3 is CASSQGAGPQPQHF. CDR3 nucleotides: TGCGCCAGCAGCCAAGGTGCAGGGCCTCAGCCCCAGCATTTT.

The genes are TRBV12-2 and TRBJ2-2; the table's TRBD2 call for D was not verified on the DNA. TRBV12-2 is termed a pseudogene. The CDR3 runs to 20 residues. This chain's CDR3 is CASRSRGGRLAGVLVGELFF. The DNA for the CDR3 is TGTGCAAGTCGCTCCCGAGGGGGTCGACTAGCGGGGGTGTTGGTCGGGGAGCTGTTTTTT.

The rearrangement joins TRBV18 to TRBJ2-2; 7 nucleotides match TRBD2. J was trimmed by 0 bases and V by 1 base; bases with no gene match: 8. Germline V gene lookup returns CDR1 KGHSH and CDR2 LQKENI. This CDR3 is built from 18 residues. The CDR3 DNA reads as TGTGCCAGCTCACCACGAATCAGGAGCGGGGCGAACACCGGGGAGCTGTTTTTT. Translated, it gives CASSPRIRSGANTGELFF.

This clone was found a few times. The genes are TRBV19 and TRBJ1-4, with 7 bases lining up with TRBD1. The germline gives CDR1 LNHDA, CDR2 SQIVND (reference sequence). J was trimmed by 13 bases and V by 4 bases; bases with no gene match: 9. The CDR3 is made up of 13 amino acids. This CDR3 is CASSTGGKSVLFF. In DNA, the CDR3 is TGTGCCAGTAGTACAGGGGGGAAAAGTGTACTGTTTTTT.

This chain joins TRBV19 and TRBJ1-2; no clear D. With 3 bases removed from V and 3 bases from J, the gap between germline ends came to 5 bases. The V gene's germline CDR1 is LNHDA and CDR2 SQIVND (reference sequence). The CDR3 extends over 12 amino acids. CDR3 in DNA: TGTGCCAGTAGTATCCGGGACTATGGCTACACCTTC. Translation gives CASSIRDYGYTF.

This clone was found a few times. J is TRBJ1-5 and V is TRBV19; maybe TRBD1 (6 bases). Germline V gene sequence: CDR1 LNHDA, CDR2 SQIVND (reference sequence). Trimming removed 6 bases at V and 4 bases at J, with 13 bases between. CDR3 length equals 14 residues. As DNA, the CDR3 is TGTGCCAGTAGCTTGACAGGACCTAATCAGCCCCAGCATTTT. It encodes CASSLTGPNQPQHF.

V and J are TRBV6-5 and TRBJ1-5; D remains ambiguous. The CDR3 runs to 16 residues. Looked up from germline, CDR1 is MNHEY and CDR2 is SVGAGI. V was clipped by 2 bases and J by 4 bases, with 15 bases between them. The CDR3 DNA sequence: TGTGCCAGCAGTTACCGTTCCCTAGGGAGTAATCAGCCCCAGCATTTT. Translation gives CASSYRSLGSNQPQHF.

This chain connects TRBV21-1 to TRBJ1-1; TRBD1, the table's D call, lacks a check against the DNA. TRBV21-1 is noted as a pseudogene. The CDR3 has 16 amino acids. The CDR3 loop is CASSKAIQGSNAEAFF. Written as DNA, the CDR3 is TGTGCCAGCAGCAAAGCAATACAGGGAAGCAATGCTGAAGCTTTCTTT.

The chain links TRBV4-1 to TRBJ1-1; 8 bases line up with TRBD1. The CDR3 has 16 residues. CDR1 is MGHRA and CDR2 is YSYEKL in the germline V gene. After removal of 1 base from V and 4 bases from J, the junction contained 8 bases not matched to a gene. The CDR3 here is CASSQVGRGRFTEAFF. DNA of the CDR3: TGCGCCAGCAGCCAAGTCGGCAGGGGGCGTTTCACTGAAGCTTTCTTT.

The V and J genes are TRBV7-9 and TRBJ1-6; D is perhaps TRBD1 (6 bases). Germline CDR1 SEHNR, CDR2 FQNEAQ (reference sequence). V was pared by 5 bases and J by 11 bases, with 19 bases between. The CDR3 spans 15 residues. In DNA, the CDR3 is TGTGCCAGCAGCAGCCGCGGGGGCAGGGAAACACCCCTCCACTTT. This translates into CASSSRGGRETPLHF.

The chain recombines TRBV7-9 with TRBJ2-7, with 8 nucleotides matching TRBD1. Germline CDR1 SEHNR, CDR2 FQNEAQ (reference sequence). V shed 1 base and J 6 bases; nucleotides not matched to a gene: 8. The CDR3 has 15 amino acids. CDR3 sequence reads: CASSLGTGLLSEQYF. In DNA form, the CDR3 reads TGTGCCAGCAGCTTAGGGACAGGGTTGCTAAGCGAGCAGTACTTC.

This chain connects TRBV7-9 to TRBJ1-2, with 8 bases fitting TRBD1. The CDR3 spans 15 residues. Per the germline V gene, CDR1 is SEHNR and CDR2 is FQNEAQ (reference sequence). V lost 5 bases, J lost 3 bases, and 8 bases stayed unmatched. The CDR3 sequence: CASSRDRIDYYGYTF. As DNA, the CDR3 is TGTGCCAGCAGCCGGGACAGGATCGATTACTATGGCTACACCTTC.

The chain employs TRBV28 and TRBJ1-5; D is unresolved. This CDR3 is built from 16 residues. Trimming shortened V by 5 bases and J by 1 base, and 15 bases separated the two germline ends. The germline CDR1 and CDR2 sequences are MDHEN and SYDVKM. DNA of the CDR3: TGTGCCAGCAGTCAAGAGGTTGGAGCGAGCAATCAGCCCCAGCATTTT. Amino acids: CASSQEVGASNQPQHF.

The chain couples TRBV7-2 to TRBJ1-4; 10 bases line up with TRBD1. The CDR3 is 15 amino acids. CDR1 is SGHTA, CDR2 FQGNSA, per germline. The trim removed 3 bases at V and 8 bases at J, leaving 6 bases unmatched. The CDR3 spells CASSFTTGGSEKLFF. Here the CDR3 DNA reads TGTGCCAGCAGCTTTACGACAGGGGGCTCGGAAAAACTGTTTTTT.

The count of this clone is one. The chain is built from TRBV28 and TRBJ1-1, with 11 bases fitting TRBD1. Germline values: CDR1 MDHEN, CDR2 SYDVKM. CDR3 length: 15 residues. J gave up 3 bases and V 3 bases, and 3 bases lay outside the gene matches. The CDR3 DNA reads as TGTGCCAGCAGTTTCCGGACAGGGGGCTACACTGAAGCTTTCTTT. Translated: CASSFRTGGYTEAFF. The whole variable domain, remainder taken from reference TRBV28 and TRBJ1-1, is DVKVTQSSRYLVKRTGEKVFLECVQDMDHENMFWYRQDPGLGLRLIYFSYDVKMKEKGDIPEGYSVSREKKERFSLILESASTNQTSMYLCASSFRTGGYTEAFFGQGTRLTVV.

The chain couples TRBV12-3 or TRBV12-4 to TRBJ1-1, with a weak D call TRBD1 (5 bases). V was cut by 4 bases and J by 1 base, with 7 bases left in between. The CDR3 has 13 amino acids. The CDR3 DNA follows: TGTGCCAGCAGTTACAGGACGAACACTGAAGCTTTCTTT. Translated, it gives CASSYRTNTEAFF.

The rearrangement links TRBV5-4 to TRBJ2-5, with TRBD1 matching over 8 bases. V was pared by 4 bases and J by 3 bases, with 5 bases of the junction left unmatched. Germline CDR1 reads SGHNT; CDR2 reads YYREEE (reference sequence). CDR3 length equals 14 residues. The CDR3 loop reads CASSPGQAKETQYF. Written as DNA, the CDR3 is TGTGCCAGCAGCCCGGGACAGGCGAAAGAGACCCAGTACTTC.